The clone carrying this TCR beta chain was seen only a few times. The whole isolated RNA underwent reverse transcription, so sequencing captured expressed TCRB transcripts. The protocol was immunoSEQ multiplex PCR, while the TCRdb copy is restricted to in-frame clones and leaves out a portion. The sample gives 970,000 or so clones, about a sixth of which show up once; around 0.02% is in the top ten. This record belongs to a study of beta chain features in type 1 diabetes. Trimming removed 6 bases from V and 5 bases from J, with 16 bases in between. The V gene's germline CDR1 is SNHLY and CDR2 FYNNEI. The CDR3 loop spans 14 amino acids.

Sequencing used naive CD4+ T cells from blood. The chain has TRBV2 and TRBJ1-2; possibly TRBD1 for D (6 bases). This clonotype was obtained from a young woman in good health. CDR3 region: CASRDFRDTYGYTF. The CDR3 nucleotides read TGTGCCAGCAGAGACTTCCGGGACACATATGGCTACACCTTC.